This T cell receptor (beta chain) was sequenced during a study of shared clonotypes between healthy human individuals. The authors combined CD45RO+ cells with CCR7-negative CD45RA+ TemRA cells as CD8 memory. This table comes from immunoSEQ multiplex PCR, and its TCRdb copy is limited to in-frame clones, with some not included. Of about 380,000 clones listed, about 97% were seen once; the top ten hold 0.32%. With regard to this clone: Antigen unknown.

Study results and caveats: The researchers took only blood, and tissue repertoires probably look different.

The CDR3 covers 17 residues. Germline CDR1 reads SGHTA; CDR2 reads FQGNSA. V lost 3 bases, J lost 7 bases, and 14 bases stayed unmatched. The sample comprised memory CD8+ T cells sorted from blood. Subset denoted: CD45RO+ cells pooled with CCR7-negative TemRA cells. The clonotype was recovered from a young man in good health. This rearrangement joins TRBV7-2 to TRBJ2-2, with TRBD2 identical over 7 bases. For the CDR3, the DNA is TGTGCCAGCAGCTTCAATTTCGGGGGGAGCTCAGGCGGGGAGCTGTTTTTT. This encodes CASSFNFGGSSGGELFF.